The sequence of this T cell receptor beta chain was determined in a study of CD8 T cells in ankylosing spondylitis. This clonotype was found a few times. Its antigen is unknown. A much more abundant neighbour one base away suggests this may be a read error. Points from the study as a whole: In ankylosing spondylitis patients, matched synovial fluid reportedly showed significant enrichment of disease-linked clones.

The CDR3 totals 19 residues. Via MiXCR, TCRdb re-called the 5' RACE reads, giving one row per CDR3 protein. Here the sample spans under 150,000 distinct CDR3 sequences, roughly an eighth being singletons. The sample taken for sequencing was blood, either unsorted or a sorted T cell fraction (not recorded which). This TCR was sampled from a female donor with ankylosing spondylitis or in good health (not recorded which). This chain uses TRBV12-3 or TRBV12-4 with TRBJ2-7; 13 bases fit TRBD2. The CDR3 region is CARSLSLGKGTSGAYEQYF. In DNA form, the CDR3 reads TGTGCCCGCAGTTTATCGCTAGGGAAAGGGACTAGCGGGGCCTACGAGCAGTACTTC.